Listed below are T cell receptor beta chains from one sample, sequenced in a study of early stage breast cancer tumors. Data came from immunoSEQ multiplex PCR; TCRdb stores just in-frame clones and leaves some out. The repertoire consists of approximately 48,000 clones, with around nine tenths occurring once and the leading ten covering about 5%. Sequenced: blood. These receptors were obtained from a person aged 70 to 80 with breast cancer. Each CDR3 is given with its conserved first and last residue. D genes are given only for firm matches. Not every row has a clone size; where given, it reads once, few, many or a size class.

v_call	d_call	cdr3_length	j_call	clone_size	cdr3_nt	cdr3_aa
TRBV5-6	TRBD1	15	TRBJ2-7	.	TGTGCCAGCAGCTTGGGACAGGGCCTTACCTACGAGCAGTACTTC	CASSLGQGLTYEQYF
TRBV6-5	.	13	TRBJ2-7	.	TGTGCCAGCAGTCCCGGGGTCTCCTACGAGCAGTACTTC	CASSPGVSYEQYF
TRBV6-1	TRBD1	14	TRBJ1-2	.	TGTGCCAGCAGTGAAATCCCCACAGGGGATGGCTACACCTTC	CASSEIPTGDGYTF
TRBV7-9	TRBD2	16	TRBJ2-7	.	TGTGCCAGCAGCTCATATCTAGCGGGAGGGCCCTACGAGCAGTACTTC	CASSSYLAGGPYEQYF
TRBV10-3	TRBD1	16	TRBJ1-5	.	TGTGCCATCAGTGATTTAGGAGGGGGCTATGGTCAGCCCCAGCATTTT	CAISDLGGGYGQPQHF
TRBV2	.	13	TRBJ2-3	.	TGTGCCAGCCGGACGGGGGAAACCGATACGCAGTATTTT	CASRTGETDTQYF
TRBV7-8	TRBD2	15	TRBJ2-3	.	TGTGCCAGCAGCCCGCGGGGGGGATACACAGATACGCAGTATTTT	CASSPRGGYTDTQYF
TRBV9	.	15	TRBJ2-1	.	TGTGCCAGCAGCGTAGCTACTAGCAGAAACAATGAGCAGTTCTTC	CASSVATSRNNEQFF
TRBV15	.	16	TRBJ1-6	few	TGTGCCACCAGCAGAGATCGGCGGGGCGGGGGGTCACCCCTCCACTTT	CATSRDRRGGGSPLHF
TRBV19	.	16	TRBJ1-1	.	TGTGCCAGTAGCCCCTGGAACAGACCTGCAACCACTGAAGCTTTCTTT	CASSPWNRPATTEAFF
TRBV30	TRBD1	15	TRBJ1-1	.	TGTGCCTGGAGTGCCCCCAGGGGGCGTGGGACTGAAGCTTTCTTT	CAWSAPRGRGTEAFF
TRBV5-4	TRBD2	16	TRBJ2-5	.	TGTGCCAGCAGCTTGTCTTCCGCGGGAGGGACAGAGACCCAGTACTTC	CASSLSSAGGTETQYF
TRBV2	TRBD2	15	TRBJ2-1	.	TGTGCCAGCAGGGTAACTAGCGGGGGCTACAATGAGCAGTTCTTC	CASRVTSGGYNEQFF
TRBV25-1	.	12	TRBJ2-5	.	TGTGCCAGCAGACCCGGGGGAAAGACCCAGTACTTC	CASRPGGKTQYF
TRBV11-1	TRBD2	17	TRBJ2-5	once	TGTGCCAGCAGCGGGGGACTAGCGGGCCACCAGTCAGAGACCCAGTACTTC	CASSGGLAGHQSETQYF
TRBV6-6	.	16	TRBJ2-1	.	TGTGCCAGCAGTCGTCTCTCGCCTAGCTCCTACAATGAGCAGTTCTTC	CASSRLSPSSYNEQFF
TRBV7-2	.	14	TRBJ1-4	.	TGTGCCAGCAGCTTCGGCAGGGCAAGGGGAAAACTGTTTTTT	CASSFGRARGKLFF
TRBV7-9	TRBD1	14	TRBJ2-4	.	TGTGCCAGCAGCCCAACAGGGGGCGCAAACATTCAGTACTTC	CASSPTGGANIQYF
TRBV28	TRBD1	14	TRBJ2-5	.	TGTGCCAGCAGTTTCAGGGGGCGAGGGGAGACCCAGTACTTC	CASSFRGRGETQYF
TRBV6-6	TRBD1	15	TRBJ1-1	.	TGTGCCAGCAGCACCGACAGGGTACCGAACACTGAAGCTTTCTTT	CASSTDRVPNTEAFF
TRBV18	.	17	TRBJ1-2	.	TGTGCCAGCTCACAATTAGGACAAAGTTTAGCTGACTATGGCTACACCTTC	CASSQLGQSLADYGYTF
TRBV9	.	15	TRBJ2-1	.	TGTGCCAGCAGCGTAGCTTCGACGGTCTCGAGGGAGCAGTTCTTC	CASSVASTVSREQFF
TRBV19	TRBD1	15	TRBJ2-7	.	TGTGCCAGTAGTAACGGTGGACAGGGGGCCTCCGAGCAGTACTTC	CASSNGGQGASEQYF
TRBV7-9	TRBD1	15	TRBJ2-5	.	TGTGCCAGCAGCTATGGACAGGGGGCTGGAGAGACCCAGTACTTC	CASSYGQGAGETQYF
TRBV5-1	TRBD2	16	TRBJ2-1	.	TGCGCCAGCAGCTTGTCAGCGGGAGGGTCCTACAATGAGCAGTTCTTC	CASSLSAGGSYNEQFF
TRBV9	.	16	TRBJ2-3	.	TGTGCCAGCAGCGTAGGCCGGGGTTGGAGCACAGATACGCAGTATTTT	CASSVGRGWSTDTQYF
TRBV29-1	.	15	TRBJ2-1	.	TGCATCAGAGAAGAGCGACGAATATCCTACAATGAGCAGTTCTTC	CIREERRISYNEQFF
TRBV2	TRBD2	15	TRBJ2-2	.	TGTGCCAGCAGTGAACTAGCGGGGGTCCCCGGGGAGCTGTTTTTT	CASSELAGVPGELFF
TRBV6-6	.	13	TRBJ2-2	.	TGTGCCAGCAAATTACGACGGGACGGGGAGCTGTTTTTT	CASKLRRDGELFF
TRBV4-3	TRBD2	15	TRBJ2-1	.	TGCGCCAGCAGCCAATACCGGGAGGCCTACAATGAGCAGTTCTTC	CASSQYREAYNEQFF
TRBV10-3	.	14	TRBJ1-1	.	TGTGCCATCAGGGACAGTAATATGAACACTGAAGCTTTCTTT	CAIRDSNMNTEAFF
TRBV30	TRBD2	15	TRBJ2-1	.	TGTGCCTGGAGTACCGGACTAGCCCGAGCCGATGAGCAGTTCTTC	CAWSTGLARADEQFF
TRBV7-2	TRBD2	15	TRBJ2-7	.	TGTGCCAGCAGCTTAAGGGCTAGCGGATCCTACGAGCAGTACTTC	CASSLRASGSYEQYF
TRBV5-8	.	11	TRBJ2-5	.	TGTGCCAGCAGGGCCTTCGAGACCCAGTACTTC	CASRAFETQYF
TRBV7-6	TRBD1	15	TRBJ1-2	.	TGTGCCAGCAGCTCCGACAGGGGGCAGAGCTATGGCTACACCTTC	CASSSDRGQSYGYTF
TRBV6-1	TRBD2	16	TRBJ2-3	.	TGTGCCAGCAGTGGCCGGACTAGCGGGAGCACAGATACGCAGTATTTT	CASSGRTSGSTDTQYF
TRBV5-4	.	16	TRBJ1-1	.	TGTGCCAGCAGCCTGGGGCAGGGAAGGATTGGCACTGAAGCTTTCTTT	CASSLGQGRIGTEAFF
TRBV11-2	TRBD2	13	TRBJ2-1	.	TGTGCCAGCAGCCGCAGCGGGGGGAATGAGCAGTTCTTC	CASSRSGGNEQFF
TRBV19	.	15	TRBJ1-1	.	TGTGCCAGTAGTACAACAGCTCGACAGGTTCTTAGAGCTTTCTTT	CASSTTARQVLRAFF
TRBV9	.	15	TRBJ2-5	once	TGTGCCAGCAGCGTAGGGGCACAACCCATGGAGACCCAGTACTTC	CASSVGAQPMETQYF
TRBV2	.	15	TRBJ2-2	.	TGTGCCAGCAGTGTACGGGACAAGAACACCGGGGAGCTGTTTTTT	CASSVRDKNTGELFF